Listed below are T cell receptor beta chains from one sample, sequenced in a study of response to subunit inactivated influenza vaccine. One entry per CDR3 protein, called by TCRdb with MiXCR from the RT-PCR reads. The sample holds hundreds of thousands of distinct CDR3 sequences, about a sixth seen once. Sequences were derived from PBMCs from blood, sampled approximately 12 days after vaccination. The source is a man aged 45-65 years who received an inactivated influenza vaccine. Both conserved end residues are part of each CDR3. A D gene is named only where the DNA matches it firmly. Rows may omit the clone size; those that give it use once, few, many or a size class.

V	size	D	J	length	CDR3	DNA
TRBV7-2	few	-	TRBJ1-2	14	CASSSHPDSYGYTF	TGTGCCAGCAGCTCACACCCGGACAGCTATGGCTACACCTTC
TRBV19	few	-	TRBJ2-7	15	CASSIAGAYSYEQYF	TGTGCCAGTAGTATTGCGGGGGCCTACTCCTACGAGCAGTACTTC
TRBV10-3	-	-	TRBJ2-7	15	CAISDGPGGRYEQYF	TGTGCCATCAGTGATGGCCCCGGGGGCCGCTACGAGCAGTACTTC
TRBV7-2	few	TRBD1	TRBJ2-7	17	CASSLADPGTGSYEQYF	TGTGCCAGCAGCTTAGCGGATCCCGGGACAGGAAGCTACGAGCAGTACTTC
TRBV20-1	-	-	TRBJ2-7	13	CSASNTGSYEQYF	TGCAGTGCTAGCAATACAGGGTCATACGAGCAGTACTTC
TRBV24-1	few	-	TRBJ2-2	13	CATSSGRTGELFF	TGTGCCACCAGTAGCGGGCGCACCGGGGAGCTGTTTTTT
TRBV28	few	-	TRBJ2-1	15	CASSLGAQSYNEQFF	TGTGCCAGCAGTTTAGGGGCGCAGTCCTACAATGAGCAGTTCTTC
TRBV6-2/TRBV6-3	few	TRBD2	TRBJ2-7	17	CASSPLGLAGGYYEQYF	TGTGCCAGCAGTCCACTAGGACTAGCGGGAGGTTACTACGAGCAGTACTTC
TRBV7-2	-	-	TRBJ2-7	13	CASSAHRDFEQYF	TGTGCCAGCAGCGCTCACCGGGACTTCGAGCAGTACTTC
TRBV12-3/TRBV12-4	few	TRBD1	TRBJ1-2	14	CASSLVRDRALNTF	TGTGCCAGCAGCCTAGTCCGGGACAGGGCTCTTAACACCTTC
TRBV27	few	-	TRBJ1-5	15	CASSLSGVFKVPQHF	TGTGCCAGCAGTTTATCTGGGGTGTTCAAGGTGCCCCAGCATTTT
TRBV18	-	-	TRBJ1-3	14	CASSPELGGNTIYF	TGTGCCAGCTCACCCGAACTGGGAGGAAACACCATATATTTT
TRBV29-1	many	-	TRBJ2-3	15	CSAGGGEIPTDTQYF	TGCAGCGCTGGAGGGGGAGAGATTCCTACAGATACGCAGTATTTT
TRBV7-9	-	TRBD2	TRBJ2-2	15	CASRIAGLDTGELFF	TGTGCCAGCAGGATAGCGGGTCTCGACACCGGGGAGCTGTTTTTT
TRBV13	many	-	TRBJ2-7	15	CASSLGSRLTYEQYF	TGTGCCAGCAGCTTAGGCTCCCGGTTAACCTACGAGCAGTACTTC
TRBV24-1	many	TRBD1	TRBJ2-1	16	CATSSGTGGRYNEQFF	TGTGCCACCTCTTCCGGGACAGGGGGTCGGTACAATGAGCAGTTCTTC
TRBV4-3	-	-	TRBJ1-4	16	CASSQRQELTNEKLFF	TGCGCCAGCAGCCAACGACAGGAGTTGACTAATGAAAAACTGTTTTTT
TRBV6-5	few	TRBD2	TRBJ2-5	15	CASSYAGGPVETQYF	TGTGCCAGCAGCTACGCGGGGGGGCCCGTTGAGACCCAGTACTTC
TRBV20-1	few	-	TRBJ2-7	11	CSVPRGYEQYF	TGCAGTGTCCCGAGGGGCTACGAGCAGTACTTC
TRBV4-3	few	TRBD1	TRBJ2-7	16	CASSRGGQEPSYEQYF	TGCGCCAGCAGCCGAGGCGGACAGGAACCGTCCTACGAGCAGTACTTC
TRBV7-2	few	-	TRBJ2-1	13	CASSFRMSYEQFF	TGTGCCAGCAGCTTTAGAATGTCGTACGAGCAGTTCTTC
TRBV7-2	few	-	TRBJ1-2	14	CASSFPGADYGYTF	TGTGCCAGCAGCTTCCCAGGGGCCGATTATGGCTACACCTTC
TRBV6-5	-	-	TRBJ2-4	16	CASSYSSGVTGNIQYF	TGTGCCAGCAGTTACTCGTCGGGGGTTACGGGAAACATTCAGTACTTC
TRBV27	-	TRBD2	TRBJ2-7	16	CASSYLGTSGPYEQYF	TGTGCCAGCAGTTATCTCGGGACTAGCGGTCCCTACGAGCAGTACTTC
TRBV2	many	-	TRBJ1-3	12	CAYKASGNTIYF	TGTGCCTACAAAGCCTCTGGAAACACCATATATTTT
TRBV28	-	-	TRBJ2-7	21	CASSVFLPNSRGTTKTYEQYF	TGTGCCAGCAGTGTCTTCCTTCCAAACTCTAGGGGAACGACAAAAACCTACGAGCAGTACTTC
TRBV12-3/TRBV12-4	few	-	TRBJ2-3	12	CASSPGVHTQYF	TGTGCCAGCTCTCCGGGGGTCCATACGCAGTATTTT
TRBV4-3	-	TRBD1	TRBJ1-1	13	CASSHSGGTEAFF	TGCGCCAGCAGCCATTCAGGGGGCACTGAAGCTTTCTTT
TRBV29-1	-	-	TRBJ1-1	13	CSVRTGTSTEAFF	TGCAGCGTTCGAACAGGGACGAGCACTGAAGCTTTCTTT
TRBV5-1	few	TRBD2	TRBJ2-1	16	CASSLVRVRLGTRKFF	TGCGCCAGCAGCTTGGTAAGGGTTCGCCTTGGGACTAGAAAGTTCTTC
TRBV20-1	many	-	TRBJ2-5	11	CSARAPGLPYF	TGCAGTGCTAGAGCTCCGGGACTCCCGTACTTC
TRBV4-3	-	-	TRBJ2-2	14	CASSQDQGSGELFF	TGCGCCAGCAGCCAGGACCAGGGTTCCGGGGAGCTGTTTTTT
TRBV12-3/TRBV12-4	-	-	TRBJ2-2	15	CASSLSRVPTGELFF	TGTGCCAGCAGTCTATCCAGGGTACCCACCGGGGAGCTGTTTTTT
TRBV20-1	few	-	TRBJ1-1	13	CSAREGPGAPPFF	TGCAGTGCTAGAGAAGGGCCAGGGGCACCCCCTTTCTTT
TRBV6-1	-	-	TRBJ2-1	16	CASEVNGMGAHNEQFF	TGTGCCAGCGAGGTCAATGGGATGGGGGCCCACAATGAGCAGTTCTTC
TRBV10-2	-	-	TRBJ2-5	13	CATTMKDGETQYF	TGCGCCACCACTATGAAGGACGGAGAGACCCAGTACTTC
TRBV19	-	TRBD2	TRBJ2-7	15	CASSYGLAGGYEQYF	TGTGCCAGTAGTTACGGACTAGCGGGAGGATACGAGCAGTACTTC
TRBV5-1	few	TRBD1	TRBJ2-7	16	CASSFEPGQGAREQYF	TGCGCCAGCAGCTTCGAGCCGGGACAGGGGGCTCGGGAGCAGTACTTC
TRBV12-5	few	TRBD1	TRBJ1-2	16	CASGLVLDRAGYGYTF	TGTGCTAGTGGTTTGGTGTTGGACAGGGCGGGCTATGGCTACACCTTC
TRBV12-3/TRBV12-4	many	-	TRBJ2-2	14	CASSRDLNTGELFF	TGTGCCAGCAGCCGGGACCTAAACACCGGGGAGCTGTTTTTT
TRBV5-5	many	-	TRBJ2-5	13	CASSFYTEETQYF	TGTGCCAGCAGCTTCTACACAGAAGAGACCCAGTACTTC
TRBV18	-	TRBD1	TRBJ2-7	17	CASSPPGFGTGAYEQYF	TGTGCCAGCTCACCACCGGGATTTGGGACAGGGGCCTACGAGCAGTACTTC
TRBV7-9	few	TRBD1	TRBJ1-2	15	CASSLNMDRGRGYTF	TGTGCCAGCAGCCTAAACATGGACAGGGGTCGCGGCTACACCTTC
TRBV12-3/TRBV12-4	-	TRBD2	TRBJ2-5	16	CASSLATTGGQETQYF	TGTGCCAGCAGTTTAGCGACGACGGGAGGACAAGAGACCCAGTACTTC
TRBV11-2	few	TRBD1	TRBJ2-1	14	CASETRDRYNEQFF	TGTGCCAGCGAAACACGGGACAGGTACAATGAGCAGTTCTTC
TRBV12-3/TRBV12-4	few	TRBD2	TRBJ2-1	14	CASSSGLAYNEQFF	TGTGCCAGCAGTTCAGGACTAGCCTACAATGAGCAGTTCTTC
TRBV11-2	-	TRBD2	TRBJ2-5	21	CASSLVLTGTSGAPYQETQYF	TGTGCCAGCAGCTTAGTCTTGACCGGGACTAGCGGGGCCCCATACCAAGAGACCCAGTACTTC
TRBV12-3/TRBV12-4	few	TRBD2	TRBJ2-2	15	CASSLGRGSPGELFF	TGTGCCAGCAGTTTAGGGCGGGGGAGCCCCGGGGAGCTGTTTTTT
TRBV29-1	-	-	TRBJ2-1	14	CSVARSQGYNEQFF	TGCAGCGTTGCCCGTTCGCAGGGGTACAATGAGCAGTTCTTC
TRBV18	-	-	TRBJ1-4	15	CASSPPTGNNEKLFF	TGTGCCAGCTCACCGCCGACAGGCAATAATGAAAAACTGTTTTTT
TRBV11-3	few	TRBD1	TRBJ2-1	15	CASSLGQGGNNEQFF	TGTGCCAGCAGCTTAGGACAGGGGGGAAACAATGAGCAGTTCTTC
TRBV12-3/TRBV12-4	-	-	TRBJ1-4	15	CASSLNLGGGEKLFF	TGTGCCAGCAGTTTAAATCTGGGGGGGGGTGAAAAACTGTTTTTT
TRBV5-1	-	-	TRBJ2-3	15	CASSLMMTRTDTQYF	TGCGCCAGCAGCTTGATGATGACCCGCACAGATACGCAGTATTTT
TRBV5-1	-	TRBD2	TRBJ2-1	14	CASSSLASRDEQFF	TGCGCCAGCAGCTCACTAGCGTCCAGGGATGAGCAGTTCTTC
TRBV19	-	-	TRBJ2-1	14	CASSHAGTYNEQFF	TGTGCCAGTAGCCATGCCGGGACATACAATGAGCAGTTCTTC